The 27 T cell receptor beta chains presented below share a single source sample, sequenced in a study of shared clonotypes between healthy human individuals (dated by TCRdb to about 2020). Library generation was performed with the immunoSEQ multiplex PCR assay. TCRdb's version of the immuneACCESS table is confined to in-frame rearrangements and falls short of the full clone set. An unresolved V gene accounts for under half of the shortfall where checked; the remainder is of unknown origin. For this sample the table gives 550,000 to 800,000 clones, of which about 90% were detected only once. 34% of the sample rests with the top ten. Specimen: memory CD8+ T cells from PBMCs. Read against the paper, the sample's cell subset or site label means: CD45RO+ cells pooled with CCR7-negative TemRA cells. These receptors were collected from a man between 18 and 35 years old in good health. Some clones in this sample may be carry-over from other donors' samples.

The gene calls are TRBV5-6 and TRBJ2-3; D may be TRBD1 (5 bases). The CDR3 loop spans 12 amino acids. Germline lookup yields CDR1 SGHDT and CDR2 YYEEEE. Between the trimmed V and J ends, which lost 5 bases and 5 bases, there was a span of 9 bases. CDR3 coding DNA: TGTGCCAGCAGTCGTCAGGGAGATACGCAGTATTTT. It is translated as CASSRQGDTQYF. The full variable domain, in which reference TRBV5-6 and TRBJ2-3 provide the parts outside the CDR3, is DAGVTQSPTHLIKTRGQQVTLRCSPKSGHDTVSWYQQALGQGPQFIFQYYEEEERQRGNFPDRFSGHQFPNYSSELNVNALLLGDSALYLCASSRQGDTQYFGPGTRLTVL.

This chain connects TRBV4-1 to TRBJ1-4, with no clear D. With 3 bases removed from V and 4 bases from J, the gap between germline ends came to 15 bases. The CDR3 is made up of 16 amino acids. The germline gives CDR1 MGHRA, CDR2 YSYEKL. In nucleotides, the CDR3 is TGCGCCAGCAGCCAGGGGAGGTCAGGACTTAATGAAAAACTGTTTTTT. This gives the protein CASSQGRSGLNEKLFF.

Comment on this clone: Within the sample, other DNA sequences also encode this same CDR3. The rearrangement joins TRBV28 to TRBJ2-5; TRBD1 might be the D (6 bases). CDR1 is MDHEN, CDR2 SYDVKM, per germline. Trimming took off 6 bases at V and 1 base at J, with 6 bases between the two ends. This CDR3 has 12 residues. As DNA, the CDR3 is TGTGCCAGCAGGGGGGCCCAAGAGACCCAGTACTTC. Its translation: CASRGAQETQYF. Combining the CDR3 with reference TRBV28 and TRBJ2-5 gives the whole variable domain DVKVTQSSRYLVKRTGEKVFLECVQDMDHENMFWYRQDPGLGLRLIYFSYDVKMKEKGDIPEGYSVSREKKERFSLILESASTNQTSMYLCASRGAQETQYFGPGTRLLVL.

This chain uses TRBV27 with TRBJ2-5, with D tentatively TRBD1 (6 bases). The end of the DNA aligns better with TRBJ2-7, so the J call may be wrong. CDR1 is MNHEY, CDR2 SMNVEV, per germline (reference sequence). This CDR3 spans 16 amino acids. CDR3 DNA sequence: TGTGCCAGCAGCCTACTGAGGCCTCAGGGGTTGGGCGAGCAGTACTTC. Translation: CASSLLRPQGLGEQYF.

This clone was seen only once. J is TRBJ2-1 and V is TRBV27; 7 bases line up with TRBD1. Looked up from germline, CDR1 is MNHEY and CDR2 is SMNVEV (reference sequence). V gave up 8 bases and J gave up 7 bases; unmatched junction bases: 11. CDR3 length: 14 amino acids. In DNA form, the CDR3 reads TGTGCCAGCGGAAGACGTACAGGGGAAAATGAGCAGTTCTTC. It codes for CASGRRTGENEQFF.

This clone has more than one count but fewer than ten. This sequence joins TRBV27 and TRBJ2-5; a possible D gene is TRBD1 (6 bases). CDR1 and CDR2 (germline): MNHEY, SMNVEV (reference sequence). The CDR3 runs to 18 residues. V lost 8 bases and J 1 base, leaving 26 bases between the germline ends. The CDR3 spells CASAKGLQGPSLQETQYF. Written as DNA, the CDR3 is TGTGCCAGCGCTAAAGGGCTCCAGGGGCCTTCCCTCCAAGAGACCCAGTACTTC.

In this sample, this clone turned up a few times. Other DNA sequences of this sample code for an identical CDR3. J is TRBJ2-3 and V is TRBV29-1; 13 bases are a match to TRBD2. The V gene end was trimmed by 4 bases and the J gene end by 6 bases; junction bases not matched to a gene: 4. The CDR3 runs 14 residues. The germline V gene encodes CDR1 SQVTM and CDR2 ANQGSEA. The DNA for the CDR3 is TGCAGCGTTGGGACTAGCGGGAGCTTGGATACGCAGTATTTT. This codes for CSVGTSGSLDTQYF.

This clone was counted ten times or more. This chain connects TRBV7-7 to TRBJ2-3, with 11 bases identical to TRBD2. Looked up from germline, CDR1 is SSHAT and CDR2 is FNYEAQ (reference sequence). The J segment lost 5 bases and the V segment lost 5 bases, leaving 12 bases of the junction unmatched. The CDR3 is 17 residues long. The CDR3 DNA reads TGTGCCAGCAGCCCGACCCTAGCGGGAGGTTTGAAAGATACGCAGTATTTT. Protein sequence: CASSPTLAGGLKDTQYF.

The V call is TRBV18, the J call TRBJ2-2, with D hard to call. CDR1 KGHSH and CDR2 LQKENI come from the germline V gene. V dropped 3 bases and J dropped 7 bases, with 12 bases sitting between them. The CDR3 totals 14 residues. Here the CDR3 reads CASSPPSVGGELFF. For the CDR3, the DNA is TGTGCCAGCTCACCCCCCTCGGTGGGCGGGGAGCTGTTTTTT.

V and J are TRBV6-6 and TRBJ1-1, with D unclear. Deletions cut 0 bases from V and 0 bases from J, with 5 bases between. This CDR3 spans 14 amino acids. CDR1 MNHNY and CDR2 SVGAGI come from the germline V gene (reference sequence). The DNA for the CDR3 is TGTGCCAGCAGTTACTCTTTGATGAACACTGAAGCTTTCTTT. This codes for CASSYSLMNTEAFF.

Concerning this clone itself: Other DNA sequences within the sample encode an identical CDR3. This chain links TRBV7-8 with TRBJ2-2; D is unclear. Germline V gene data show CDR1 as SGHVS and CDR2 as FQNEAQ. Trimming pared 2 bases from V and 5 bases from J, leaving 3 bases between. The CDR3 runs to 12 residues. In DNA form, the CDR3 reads TGTGCCAGCAGCTTACGGACCGGGGAGCTGTTTTTT. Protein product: CASSLRTGELFF.

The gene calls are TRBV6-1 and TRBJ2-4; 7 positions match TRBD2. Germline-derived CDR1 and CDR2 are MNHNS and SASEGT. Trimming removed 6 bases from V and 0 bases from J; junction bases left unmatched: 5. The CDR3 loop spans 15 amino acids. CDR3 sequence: CASRAGLLAKNIQYF. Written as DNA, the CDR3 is TGTGCCAGCAGAGCGGGACTCTTAGCCAAAAACATTCAGTACTTC.

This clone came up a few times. Here the CDR3 reads CASSPVHGTEAFF. The CDR3 DNA is TGTGCCAGCTCACCCGTGCATGGGACTGAAGCTTTCTTT. The chain is built from TRBV18 and TRBJ1-1; D is uncertain. The V gene's germline CDR1 is KGHSH and CDR2 LQKENI. Trimming left V 3 bases short and J 5 bases short, with 10 bases between. The CDR3 is 13 amino acids.

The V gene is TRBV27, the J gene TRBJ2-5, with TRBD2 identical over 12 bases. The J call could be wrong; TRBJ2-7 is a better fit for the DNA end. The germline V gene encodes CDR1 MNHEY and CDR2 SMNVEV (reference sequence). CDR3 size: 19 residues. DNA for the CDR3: TGTGCCAGCAGTCCTCAACTAGCGGGAGGTCCTTTCAACTCCTACGAGCAGTACTTC. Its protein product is CASSPQLAGGPFNSYEQYF.

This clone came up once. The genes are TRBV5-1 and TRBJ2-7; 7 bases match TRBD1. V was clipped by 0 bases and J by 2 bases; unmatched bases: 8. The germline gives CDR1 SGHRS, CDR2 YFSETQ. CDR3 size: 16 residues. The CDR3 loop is CASSLDEGARAYEQYF. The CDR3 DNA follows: TGCGCCAGCAGCTTGGATGAGGGGGCTCGAGCCTACGAGCAGTACTTC.

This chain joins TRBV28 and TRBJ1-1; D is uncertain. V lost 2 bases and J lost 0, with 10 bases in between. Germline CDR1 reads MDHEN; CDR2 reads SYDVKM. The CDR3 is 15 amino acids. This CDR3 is CASSLGQYMNTEAFF. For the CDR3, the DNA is TGTGCCAGCAGTTTAGGTCAGTACATGAACACTGAAGCTTTCTTT.

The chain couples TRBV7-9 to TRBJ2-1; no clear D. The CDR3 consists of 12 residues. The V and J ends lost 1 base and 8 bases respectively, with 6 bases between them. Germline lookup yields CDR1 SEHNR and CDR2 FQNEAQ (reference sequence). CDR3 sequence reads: CASSLVRYEQFF. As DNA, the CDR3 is TGTGCCAGCAGCTTAGTGAGATATGAGCAGTTCTTC.

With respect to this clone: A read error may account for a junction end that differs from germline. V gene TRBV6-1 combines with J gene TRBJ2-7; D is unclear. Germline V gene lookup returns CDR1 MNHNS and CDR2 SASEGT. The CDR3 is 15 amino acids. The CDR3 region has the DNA TGTGCCAGCAGTGAGAGGATGGCCCCCTCCCACGAGCAGTACTTC. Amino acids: CASSERMAPSHEQYF.

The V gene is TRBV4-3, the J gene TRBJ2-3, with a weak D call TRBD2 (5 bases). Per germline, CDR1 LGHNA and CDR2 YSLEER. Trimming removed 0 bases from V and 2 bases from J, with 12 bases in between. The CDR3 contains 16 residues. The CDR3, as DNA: TGCGCCAGCAGCCAAGAGTTCGGGGAACACACAGATACGCAGTATTTT. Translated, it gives CASSQEFGEHTDTQYF.

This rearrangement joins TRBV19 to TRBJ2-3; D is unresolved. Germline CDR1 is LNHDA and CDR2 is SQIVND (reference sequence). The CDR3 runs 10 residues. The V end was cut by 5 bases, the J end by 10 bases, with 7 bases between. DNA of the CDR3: TGTGCCAGTAGTGGGCTGGCGCAGTATTTT. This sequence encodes CASSGLAQYF.

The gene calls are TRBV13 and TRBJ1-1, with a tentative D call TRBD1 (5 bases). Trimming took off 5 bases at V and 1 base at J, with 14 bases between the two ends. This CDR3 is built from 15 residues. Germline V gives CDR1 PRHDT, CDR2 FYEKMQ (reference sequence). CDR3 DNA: TGTGCCAGCAGCCCCCCGGGAGGGGAGAACACTGAAGCTTTCTTT. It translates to CASSPPGGENTEAFF.

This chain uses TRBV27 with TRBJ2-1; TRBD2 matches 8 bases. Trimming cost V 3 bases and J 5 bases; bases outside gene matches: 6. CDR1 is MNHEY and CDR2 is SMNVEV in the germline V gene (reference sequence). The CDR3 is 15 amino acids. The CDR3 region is CASSLVGRVHNEQFF. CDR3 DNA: TGTGCCAGCAGTTTGGTCGGGAGGGTCCACAATGAGCAGTTCTTC.

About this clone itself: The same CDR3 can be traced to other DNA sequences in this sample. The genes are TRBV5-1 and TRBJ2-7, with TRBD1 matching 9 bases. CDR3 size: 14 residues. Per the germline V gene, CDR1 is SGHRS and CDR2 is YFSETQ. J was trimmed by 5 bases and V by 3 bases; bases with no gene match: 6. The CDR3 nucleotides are TGCGCCAGCAGCTCCCGGGACAGGGTTCACGAGCAGTACTTC. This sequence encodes CASSSRDRVHEQYF.

CDR3 amino acids: CASSPTVNLAGSPSYEQYF. The CDR3 coding sequence is TGTGCCAGCAGCCCCACAGTAAACTTAGCGGGTTCTCCCTCCTACGAGCAGTACTTC. The chain links TRBV7-3 to TRBJ2-7; 7 bases match TRBD2. The CDR3 runs to 19 residues. J lost 0 bases, V lost 5 bases, and 19 bases had no gene match. In germline, CDR1 is SGHTA, CDR2 FQGTGA.

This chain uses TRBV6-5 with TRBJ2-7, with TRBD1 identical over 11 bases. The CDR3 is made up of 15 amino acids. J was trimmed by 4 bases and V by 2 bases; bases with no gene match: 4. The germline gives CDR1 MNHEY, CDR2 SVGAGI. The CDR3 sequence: CASSYGQGAGYEQYF. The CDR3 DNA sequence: TGTGCCAGCAGTTACGGACAGGGGGCGGGTTACGAGCAGTACTTC.

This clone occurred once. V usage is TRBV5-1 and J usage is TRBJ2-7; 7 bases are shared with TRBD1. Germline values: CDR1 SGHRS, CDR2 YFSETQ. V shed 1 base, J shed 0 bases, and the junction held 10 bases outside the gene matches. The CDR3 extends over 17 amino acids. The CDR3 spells CASSLSLWTGASYEQYF. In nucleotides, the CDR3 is TGCGCCAGCAGCTTGTCTCTTTGGACAGGCGCCTCCTACGAGCAGTACTTC.

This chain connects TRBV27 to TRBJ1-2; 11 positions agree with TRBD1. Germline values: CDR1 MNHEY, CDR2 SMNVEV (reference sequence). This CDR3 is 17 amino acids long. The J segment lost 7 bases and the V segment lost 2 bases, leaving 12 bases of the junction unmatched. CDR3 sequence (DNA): TGTGCCAGCAGTTTAACATCACGGGGGACAGGGGGTGGTGGCTACACCTTC. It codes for CASSLTSRGTGGGGYTF.